This T cell receptor (beta chain) originates from a study of control samples from healthy donors and cancer patients (TCRdb year 2020). The junction shows trimming of 9 bases on V and 5 bases on J, plus 10 bases between the germline ends. CDR3 length: 11 amino acids, cysteine to phenylalanine. Only the CDR3 region is kept as DNA, spanning 33 bases read in frame from base 1. Sequences MNHEY (CDR1) and SVGAGI (CDR2) are obtained from the germline V gene. Receptor libraries were prepared by the immunoSEQ multiplex PCR assay. Drawn from immuneACCESS, this table holds only the in-frame rearrangements with V and J called that TCRdb kept. Clones are partly lost; checked studies trace under half to an unresolved V gene and leave the rest unexplained. Across this sample there are roughly 68,000 clones, with about 83% seen only once. About 15% of the sample rests with the top ten. As regards this clone: It lacks a known antigen. Base qualities are not provided; no much larger clone lies one nucleotide away.

The TCR comes from a man in his fifties or sixties in good health. The sequence is built from TRBV6-5 and TRBJ1-1; TRBD1 is a possible D gene, resting on 5 matching bases. The sequencing sample was made of blood. The nucleotide sequence is given as TGTGCCAGTCAGGGAAATACTGAAGCTTTCTTT. It specifies CASQGNTEAFF.